This T cell receptor beta chain comes out of a study of long-term antiretroviral therapy in people with HIV. Whole-study results and caveats: Control repertoires displayed wider CDR3 length ranges than the HIV repertoires. Diversity increased after ART yet remained lower than in transplant donor controls. Clones expanded before ART dominated the repertoire at all time points.

The germline V gene has CDR1 SGHTA and CDR2 FQGNSA. V shed 1 base, J shed 2 bases, and the junction held 2 bases outside the gene matches. The CDR3 covers 15 residues. This clone came up once. Its antigen is still unknown. Investigators performed immunoSEQ version v3.0 at survey level. Sequencing was performed with immunoSEQ multiplex PCR; in TCRdb, only in-frame clones are kept and a portion is missing. The table records over 25,000 clones, 93% of them present only once. The chain carries TRBV7-2 and TRBJ2-7; 10 bases agree with TRBD2. This receptor was identified in a man aged 40-49 years with HIV. The sequencing here drew on unsorted PBMCs, taken 6.2 years after starting antiretroviral therapy. The CDR3 spells CASSLVAGGAYEQYF. The CDR3, as DNA: TGTGCCAGCAGCTTAGTAGCGGGGGGAGCCTACGAGCAGTACTTC.